This TCR beta chain was observed in a study of control samples from healthy donors and cancer patients. Here immunoSEQ multiplex PCR was the method, and the copy in TCRdb shows in-frame clones only, minus some. Among about 130,000 clones listed, roughly 84% were seen once. CDR1 is SGHTA, CDR2 FQGTGA, per germline. This CDR3 region has 13 residues. Trimming removed 6 bases at V and 0 bases at J, with 8 bases between. The chain employs TRBV7-3 and TRBJ1-2; no clear D gene. Sequenced material: blood. This clonotype was sampled from a man younger than 35 in good health. This CDR3 is CASRGTTNYGYTF. In nucleotides, the CDR3 is TGTGCCAGCAGGGGCACTACTAACTATGGCTACACCTTC.